This is a list of T cell receptor beta chains from one sample in a study of blood T cell repertoires in COVID-19. The repertoire was sequenced with immunoSEQ multiplex PCR; TCRdb's copy has only in-frame clones and lacks some. The data contain some 270,000 clones, around 84% of them singletons. The sequencing sample was made of PBMCs or T cells enriched from blood (not recorded which). The origin of the receptors is a woman aged 50 to 60 who had been exposed to COVID-19. The CDR3 runs from the conserved cysteine through the conserved F or W. Each record gives: D gene, clone size, V gene, J gene, CDR3 DNA, CDR3 protein. A D gene is named only where the DNA matches it firmly. Clone size is shown for a subset of rows, as once, few, many or a class of expanded clone.

>NA|NA|TRBV4-3|TRBJ1-1
TGCGCCAGCAGCCAAGATCTAGGTGGCTTTGAAGCTTTCTTT
CASSQDLGGFEAFF
>TRBD2|NA|TRBV2|TRBJ2-1
TGTGCCAGCAGTGAACAATCGCGGGGGGGCTACAATGAGCAGTTCTTC
CASSEQSRGGYNEQFF
>NA|NA|TRBV28|TRBJ1-1
TGTGCCAGCACCCTATTTCGGGACACTGAAGCTTTCTTT
CASTLFRDTEAFF
>NA|NA|TRBV12-3/TRBV12-4|TRBJ2-2
TGTGCCAGCCGCCGGACACCCCCCGGGGAGCTGTTTTTT
CASRRTPPGELFF
>NA|NA|TRBV19|TRBJ1-1
TGTGCCAGTATCCCAGAGGCGGGCCCGGCTTTCTTT
CASIPEAGPAFF
>TRBD1|NA|TRBV16|TRBJ1-2
TGTGCCAGCAGTCGCCGCGGACAGGGGCCACTCCATAACTATGGCTACACCTTC
CASSRRGQGPLHNYGYTF
>TRBD1|NA|TRBV5-1|TRBJ2-5
TGCGCCAGCAGCCCCGGGACAGGGGCAGAGACCCAGTACTTC
CASSPGTGAETQYF
>NA|NA|TRBV6-1|TRBJ1-5
TGTGCCAGCAGTGGCGGGAAGCTATATAGCAATCAGCCCCAGCATTTT
CASSGGKLYSNQPQHF
>TRBD1|NA|TRBV7-2|TRBJ2-2
TGTGCCAGCAGCGCGGGACAGGCTGTAATATCGAACACCGGGGAGCTGTTTTTT
CASSAGQAVISNTGELFF
>TRBD1|NA|TRBV6-5|TRBJ2-5
TGTGCCAGCAGTCCCACAGGGGTCCAGGAGACCCAGTACTTC
CASSPTGVQETQYF
>NA|NA|TRBV6-5|TRBJ1-1
TGTGCCAGCTCGCACAGAACGAACACTGAAGCTTTCTTT
CASSHRTNTEAFF
>TRBD1|NA|TRBV7-9|TRBJ2-5
TGTGCCAGCAGCGGTCCTCGGGGACAGCTCCAAGAGACCCAGTACTTC
CASSGPRGQLQETQYF
>TRBD1|NA|TRBV13|TRBJ2-4
TGTGCCAGCAGCCGGGGACAGTGGGAAGACATTCAGTACTTC
CASSRGQWEDIQYF
>NA|few|TRBV5-6|TRBJ2-5
TGTGCCAGCAGCTTTTTGGGCGAGGGTGTTGTTGTGGAGACCCAGTACTTC
CASSFLGEGVVVETQYF
>TRBD1|NA|TRBV14|TRBJ2-2
TGTGCCAGCAGCCAAGACGCTTCCCGGGACAGGGTTTCAGGGGAGCTGTTTTTT
CASSQDASRDRVSGELFF
>TRBD1|once|TRBV10-2|TRBJ2-7
TGCGCCAGCAGACCGACAGGGGCTACCTACGAGCAGTACTTC
CASRPTGATYEQYF
>NA|NA|TRBV2|TRBJ1-2
TGTGCCAGCGGATCACCAGGGGCTTATGGCTACACCTTC
CASGSPGAYGYTF
>NA|NA|TRBV10-3|TRBJ2-5
TGTGCCATCAGTGGGGACGGTGCGGGGGAGACCCAGTACTTC
CAISGDGAGETQYF
>NA|NA|TRBV19|TRBJ1-1
TGTGCCAGTAGTCTGCTCGGTCCTGGAGCTGAAGCTTTCTTT
CASSLLGPGAEAFF
>NA|once|TRBV29-1|TRBJ2-1
TGCAGCTTCAGGCCTAAGAACAATGAGCAGTTCTTC
CSFRPKNNEQFF
>NA|once|TRBV6-5|TRBJ1-1
TGTGCCAGCAGTTATGGACAGCATACTGAAGCTTTCTTT
CASSYGQHTEAFF
>NA|NA|TRBV28|TRBJ1-2
TGTGCCAGCAGTTTCAACACCGCAGGGTACTATGGCTACACCTTC
CASSFNTAGYYGYTF
>TRBD1|NA|TRBV3-1/TRBV3-2|TRBJ1-2
TGTGCCAGCAGCCCCTACCGACAGGGGGCGGGGGGCTACACCTTC
CASSPYRQGAGGYTF
>NA|once|TRBV9|TRBJ2-1
TGTGCCAGCAGCGCCGCCTCCGGGGGCTCCTACAATGAGCAGTTCTTC
CASSAASGGSYNEQFF
>NA|NA|TRBV2|TRBJ1-1
TGTGCCAGCATTGGGAGGGCGCAAGGGAACACTGAAGCTTTCTTT
CASIGRAQGNTEAFF
>NA|NA|TRBV14|TRBJ2-7
TGTGCCAGCAGCCACGCGTCCTACGAGCAGTACTTC
CASSHASYEQYF
>NA|NA|TRBV25-1|TRBJ2-7
TGTGCCAGCAGCCCCCGGAGCTCCTACGAGCAGTACTTC
CASSPRSSYEQYF
>NA|NA|TRBV5-6|TRBJ2-7
TGTGCCAGCAGCCTCCCCGACAGGACGCCTTACGAGCAGTACTTC
CASSLPDRTPYEQYF
>TRBD2|once|TRBV10-3|TRBJ2-3
TGTGCCATCAGCGAACTAGCGGGGGGAGGAGGAGATACGCAGTATTTT
CAISELAGGGGDTQYF
>TRBD2|NA|TRBV4-2|TRBJ2-5
TGTGCCAGCAGCCAAATTCGAATAGGACTAGCGGGAGAGACCCAGTACTTC
CASSQIRIGLAGETQYF
>TRBD1|NA|TRBV23-1|TRBJ2-7
TGCGCCAGCACAGATCTACAGGGGTACTACGAGCAGTACTTC
CASTDLQGYYEQYF
>NA|NA|TRBV12-3/TRBV12-4|TRBJ1-1
TGTGCCAGCAGCTCGGGAGGGAACACTGAAGCTTTCTTT
CASSSGGNTEAFF
>TRBD2|NA|TRBV19|TRBJ2-3
TGTGCCAGTAGTTTCTTAGCGGGGGCCGCCACAGATACGCAGTATTTT
CASSFLAGAATDTQYF
>NA|NA|TRBV27|TRBJ2-3
TGTGCCAGCACCGATAGGGGGTTCACAGATACGCAGTATTTT
CASTDRGFTDTQYF
>TRBD1|NA|TRBV5-8|TRBJ1-3
TGTGCCAGCAGCCCGACAGGGAATTCTGGAAACACCATATATTTT
CASSPTGNSGNTIYF
>NA|NA|TRBV19|TRBJ1-1
TGTGCCAGTAGTGAAACAGGGCGAAGGAACACTGAAGCTTTCTTT
CASSETGRRNTEAFF
>NA|NA|TRBV6-5|TRBJ2-2
TGTGCCAGCAGGAGCGCCGGGGAGCTGTTTTTT
CASRSAGELFF
>NA|NA|TRBV11-3|TRBJ2-3
TGTGCCAGCAGCTCCCCGGGGACAGATACGCAGTATTTT
CASSSPGTDTQYF
>NA|NA|TRBV5-6|TRBJ1-2
TGTGCCAGCAGCCCATCACAGAACTATGGCTACACCTTC
CASSPSQNYGYTF
>TRBD2|few|TRBV7-2|TRBJ2-2
TGTGCCAGCAGCTCACAGCGGGGGAACACCGGGGAGCTGTTTTTT
CASSSQRGNTGELFF
>NA|NA|TRBV5-6|TRBJ1-2
TGTGCCAGCAGCTTGGGCCCCGGAGGGAACTATGGCTACACCTTC
CASSLGPGGNYGYTF
>TRBD1|once|TRBV5-1|TRBJ2-3
TGCGCCAGCAGCTTGGACAGGGGGCGCCTCACAGATACGCAGTATTTT
CASSLDRGRLTDTQYF
>NA|NA|TRBV5-1|TRBJ1-1
TGCGCCAGCAGCTTCCCCGTCACGGGGCGGGGGAACACTGAAGCTTTCTTT
CASSFPVTGRGNTEAFF
>TRBD1|NA|TRBV2|TRBJ1-2
TGTGCCAGCAAAGAGACAGGGACGGTACATGGCTACACCTTC
CASKETGTVHGYTF
>TRBD2|NA|TRBV10-2|TRBJ2-3
TGCGCCAGCAGTACTAGCGCGATCACAGATACGCAGTATTTT
CASSTSAITDTQYF
>NA|NA|TRBV12-3/TRBV12-4|TRBJ1-5
TGTGCCAGCACCCAGGAAGGCCCACAGCCCCAGCATTTT
CASTQEGPQPQHF
>NA|NA|TRBV6-2/TRBV6-3|TRBJ1-1
TGTGCCAGCAGTTACTCGCCAAAGGGAGGGGAAGCTTTCTTT
CASSYSPKGGEAFF
>TRBD1|NA|TRBV29-1|TRBJ2-6
TGCAGCGTAACAGGGGCCGCCGCGTCTGGGGCCAACGTCCTGACTTTC
CSVTGAAASGANVLTF
>TRBD2|NA|TRBV5-1|TRBJ2-3
TGCGCCAGCAGCTCGATTAGGAGCGGGGGCACAGATACGCAGTATTTT
CASSSIRSGGTDTQYF
>TRBD1|NA|TRBV6-5|TRBJ1-2
TGTGCCAGCAGAGGACAGGGGAATCAGAGAGGCGGCTACACCTTC
CASRGQGNQRGGYTF
>TRBD1|once|TRBV23-1|TRBJ2-2
TGCGCCAGCAGTCAATCGGGGACAGGGCCCGGGGAGCTGTTTTTT
CASSQSGTGPGELFF
>TRBD2|NA|TRBV30|TRBJ2-5
TGTGCCTGGAGTGGTGGACTAGCCTACCAAGAGACCCAGTACTTC
CAWSGGLAYQETQYF
>TRBD2|once|TRBV5-1|TRBJ2-3
TGCGCCAGCAGCTTGGATCTAGCGGGGTCGACGAGCACAGATACGCAGTATTTT
CASSLDLAGSTSTDTQYF
>TRBD2|NA|TRBV11-3|TRBJ2-1
TGTGCCAGCAGCTTAACTAGCGGGGGTAGTGAGCAGTTCTTC
CASSLTSGGSEQFF
>NA|NA|TRBV19|TRBJ1-1
TGTGCCAGTAGTCCATCGAGGGGCAGGGGCGACACTGAAGCTTTCTTT
CASSPSRGRGDTEAFF